What follows are 28 T cell receptor beta chains derived from one specimen sequenced in a study of metastatic and nonmetastatic thyroid tumors. TCRdb re-called the PCR reads with MiXCR. The table lists 17,000 or so clones, 27% of them singletons. Every patient underwent thyroid surgery untreated. Sequencing was done on a sample of adjacent normal tissue. The receptors stem from a female donor with papillary thyroid cancer or a benign thyroid nodule (not recorded which). Some clones in this sample may be carry-over from other donors' samples.

This chain uses TRBV11-1 with TRBJ1-1; 7 bases match TRBD1. The length of the CDR3 is 17 residues. The J segment lost 8 bases and the V segment lost 1 base, leaving 16 bases of the junction unmatched. CDR1 and CDR2 from the germline V gene are SGHAT and FQDESV (reference sequence). CDR3 region: CASSLGISGQFTEEAFF. DNA for the CDR3: TGTGCCAGCAGCTTAGGGATATCGGGACAGTTCACTGAAGAAGCTTTCTTT.

This chain joins TRBV19 and TRBJ2-2; D unclear. V shed 5 bases and J shed 7 bases, with 17 bases lying between them. The germline V gene has CDR1 LNHDA and CDR2 SQIVND (reference sequence). The CDR3 is 15 amino acids. This chain's CDR3 is CASSFEAVWGGELFF. The CDR3 coding sequence is TGTGCCAGTAGTTTTGAGGCGGTATGGGGCGGGGAGCTGTTTTTT.

The rearrangement uses TRBV11-3 and TRBJ1-1; D call uncertain. The ends were cut back, 5 bases at V and 5 bases at J, with 15 bases in the middle. Germline CDR1 is SGHNT and CDR2 is YENEEA. This CDR3 comprises 14 residues. DNA for the CDR3: TGTGCCAGCAGCCCGGGCGGGCGGGGAACTGAAGCTTTCTTT. This codes for CASSPGGRGTEAFF.

V is TRBV30 and J is TRBJ2-7; weak D call: TRBD2 (6 bases). V was clipped by 0 bases and J by 3 bases, with 9 bases between them. The CDR3 has 13 residues. The germline CDR1 and CDR2 sequences are GTSNPN and SVGIG (reference sequence). In DNA, the CDR3 is TGTGCCTGGAGTGTAAATAGCGGCTACGAGCAGTACTTC. It specifies CAWSVNSGYEQYF. The full variable domain, in which reference TRBV30 and TRBJ2-7 provide the parts outside the CDR3, is SQTIHQWPATLVQPVGSPLSLECTVEGTSNPNLYWYRQAAGRGLQLLFYSVGIGQISSEVPQNLSASRPQDRQFILSSKKLLLSDSGFYLCAWSVNSGYEQYFGPGTRLTVT.

V is TRBV12-3 or TRBV12-4 and J is TRBJ1-2; D gene unclear. Trimming left V 7 bases short and J 2 bases short, with 29 bases between. The CDR3 totals 19 residues. The CDR3 is CASIYALPGKPEMNYGYTF. CDR3 nucleotides: TGTGCCAGCATTTACGCCCTCCCAGGAAAGCCCGAGATGAACTATGGCTACACCTTC.

J is TRBJ1-2 and V is TRBV12-3 or TRBV12-4; D is unresolved. This CDR3 contains 11 residues. Trimming stripped 5 bases from V and 1 base from J, with 2 bases between. CDR3 nucleotide sequence: TGTGCCAGCAGTGTTAACTATGGCTACACCTTC. Residues: CASSVNYGYTF.

The CDR3 nucleotides are TGCAGTGCTAGAGTGGCCCGGGGCAGGATGGATTCACCCCTCCACTTT. This codes for CSARVARGRMDSPLHF. The V call is TRBV20-1, the J call TRBJ1-6; D might be TRBD1 (5 bases). V was clipped by 1 base and J by 8 bases, with 18 bases between them. CDR1 is DFQATT, CDR2 SNEGSKA, per germline (reference sequence). The CDR3 length is 16 residues.

This clone was counted a few times. The CDR3 region is CASSERETGTVSNQPQHF. The CDR3 DNA sequence: TGTGCCAGCAGTGAGCGGGAGACAGGGACAGTTAGCAATCAGCCCCAGCATTTT. The J gene is TRBJ1-5, the V gene TRBV2; TRBD1 agrees at 7 bases. The V segment lost 3 bases and the J segment 0 bases; nucleotides outside the gene matches: 11. Germline lookup yields CDR1 SNHLY and CDR2 FYNNEI. The CDR3 has 18 amino acids.

Note on this clone: One junction end does not reproduce the germline sequence, and a read error may be involved. The chain employs TRBV2 and TRBJ2-7; the match to TRBD2 covers 15 bases. The CDR3 sequence is 20 residues long. Germline V CDR1 and CDR2: SNHLY, FYNNEI. The CDR3 DNA sequence: TGTGCCAGCAGTGACGATGTTGAGGGACTAGCGGGAGGACCCTCCGACGAGCAGTACTTC. It codes for CASSDDVEGLAGGPSDEQYF.

This clone was seen more than once but under ten times. The V call is TRBV20-1, the J call TRBJ2-2, with D perhaps being TRBD1 or TRBD2 (5 bases each). This CDR3 has 13 amino acids. The V end was cut by 3 bases, the J end by 4 bases, with 9 bases between. Germline values: CDR1 DFQATT, CDR2 SNEGSKA (reference sequence). In DNA, the CDR3 is TGCAGTGCTAGGGTGGGACCCACCGGGGAGCTGTTTTTT. Protein: CSARVGPTGELFF.

V and J are TRBV4-2 and TRBJ1-1; D remains unclear. The CDR3 runs to 17 residues. CDR1 LGHNA and CDR2 YNFKEQ come from the germline V gene. V was shortened by 4 bases and J by 0 bases, with 18 bases between the two germline ends. The CDR3 region is CASSPIAAANMNTEAFF. In nucleotides, the CDR3 is TGTGCCAGCAGCCCGATAGCGGCAGCGAACATGAACACTGAAGCTTTCTTT.

This clone is termed medium-sized (0.01 to 0.1%). The gene calls are TRBV7-6 and TRBJ2-2; 10 bases are shared with TRBD2. The germline CDR1 and CDR2 sequences are SGHVS and FNYEAQ. The ends lost 5 bases at V and 2 bases at J; junction bases unmatched: 5. The CDR3 has 16 amino acids. CDR3 loop: CASSRSGGANTGELFF. The CDR3, as DNA: TGTGCCAGCAGCCGCAGCGGGGGGGCCAACACCGGGGAGCTGTTTTTT.

This clone was seen only a few times. The CDR3 region has the DNA TGTGCCAGCAGCCCCGGGACAGGGGTGCTCGAGCAGTACTTC. Protein product: CASSPGTGVLEQYF. The J gene is TRBJ2-7, the V gene TRBV6-2 or TRBV6-3; TRBD1 matches at 10 bases. Trimming removed 6 bases from V and 6 bases from J; junction bases left unmatched: 8. Germline V gives CDR1 MNHEY, CDR2 SVGEGT. CDR3 length: 14 residues.

The chain links TRBV7-8 to TRBJ1-1, with D tentatively TRBD1 (5 bases). V was trimmed by 5 bases and J by 7 bases, leaving 17 bases between them. CDR3 length: 14 residues. CDR1 is SGHVS, CDR2 FQNEAQ, per germline. CDR3 sequence (DNA): TGTGCCAGCAGCCCCGCCGGTAGACAGCATGAAGCTTTCTTT. Protein: CASSPAGRQHEAFF.

This clone was recorded a few times. This sequence joins TRBV27 and TRBJ2-7, with D perhaps given as TRBD1 or TRBD2 (6 bases each). Trimming took 7 bases from V and 3 from J, leaving 16 bases between them. Germline CDR1 reads MNHEY; CDR2 reads SMNVEV (reference sequence). The CDR3 sequence is 14 residues long. CDR3 amino acids: CASNTRRGDYEQYF. CDR3 DNA: TGTGCCAGCAATACCAGAAGGGGGGACTACGAGCAGTACTTC.

With respect to this clone: A junction boundary mismatches the germline segment, possibly from a read error. The chain uses TRBV9 and TRBJ2-2; 13 positions agree with TRBD2. The CDR3 extends over 16 amino acids. Looked up from germline, CDR1 is SGDLS and CDR2 is YYNGEE. CDR3 sequence reads: CASSIGLAGEGGGLFF. As DNA, the CDR3 is TGTGCCAGCAGCATCGGACTAGCGGGAGAAGGCGGGGGGCTGTTTTTT. Variable domain in full (rest from reference TRBV9 and TRBJ2-2): DSGVTQTPKHLITATGQRVTLRCSPRSGDLSVYWYQQSLDQGLQFLIQYYNGEERAKGNILERFSAQQFPDLHSELNLSSLELGDSALYFCASSIGLAGEGGGLFFGEGSRLTVL.

The chain couples TRBV20-1 to TRBJ2-3, with D perhaps TRBD2 (6 bases). The CDR3 contains 12 residues. Trimming pared 0 bases from V and 5 bases from J, leaving 6 bases between. The germline CDR1 and CDR2 sequences are DFQATT and SNEGSKA (reference sequence). The chain's CDR3 is CSAREGGDTQYF. CDR3 nucleotide sequence: TGCAGTGCTAGAGAGGGAGGAGATACGCAGTATTTT.

In its sample, this clone was seen many times. This chain joins TRBV6-5 and TRBJ2-2, with 8 bases fitting TRBD1. The CDR3 contains 17 residues. Germline V gene data show CDR1 as MNHEY and CDR2 as SVGAGI. V gave up 5 bases and J gave up 0 bases; unmatched junction bases: 8. CDR3 DNA sequence: TGTGCCAGCAGTCGCTCAACAGGGGGGACGAACACCGGGGAGCTGTTTTTT. The encoded protein is CASSRSTGGTNTGELFF.

The rearrangement joins TRBV6-1 to TRBJ2-2; 10 positions match TRBD1. J lost 9 bases, V lost 3 bases, and 7 bases had no gene match. Germline assignment: CDR1 MNHNS and CDR2 SASEGT. The CDR3 has 15 residues. The CDR3 region is CASSEGQGYSWELFF. The CDR3 region has the DNA TGTGCCAGCAGTGAGGGACAGGGGTATAGTTGGGAGCTGTTTTTT.

This clone was found a few times. A read error may explain this, as a much larger clone is one base away. The chain recombines TRBV12-3 or TRBV12-4 with TRBJ2-1, with 13 nucleotides matching TRBD2. After removal of 8 bases from V and 11 bases from J, the junction contained 3 bases not matched to a gene. CDR3 length equals 12 residues. The CDR3 reads CASGLAGVKQFF. The DNA of the CDR3 is TGTGCCAGCGGACTAGCGGGAGTAAAGCAGTTCTTC.

The DNA of the CDR3 is TGCGCCAGCAGCGCAGACAGATATGGCTACACCTTC. Amino acids: CASSADRYGYTF. The chain carries TRBV5-1 and TRBJ1-2; possible D gene TRBD1, 5 bases. Germline V gene lookup returns CDR1 SGHRS and CDR2 YFSETQ. This CDR3 spans 12 amino acids. The V and J ends lost 4 bases and 5 bases respectively, with 9 bases between them.

The chain recombines TRBV20-1 with TRBJ1-6, with D possibly matching TRBD1 (5 bases). V gave up 3 bases and J gave up 4 bases, with 13 bases separating them. CDR3 length: 15 amino acids. Germline V CDR1 and CDR2: DFQATT, SNEGSKA (reference sequence). CDR3 in DNA: TGCAGTGCTAGGAGGGGAGAGTCTTATAATTCACCCCTCCACTTT. It translates to CSARRGESYNSPLHF.

Note on this clone: Mismatch with germline at one junction end may stem from a read error. V usage is TRBV6-9 and J usage is TRBJ1-5; 9 nucleotides match TRBD1. The CDR3 is made up of 13 amino acids. Germline values: CDR1 MNHGY, CDR2 SVAAGI. The CDR3 region has the DNA TGCGCCAGCACAGGGACAGGGAATCAGCCCCAGCATTTT. It is translated as CASTGTGNQPQHF.

The J gene is TRBJ2-1, the V gene TRBV7-3; TRBD2 aligns across 10 bases. CDR3 length equals 15 residues. J was trimmed by 7 bases and V by 2 bases; bases with no gene match: 5. Germline V gene data show CDR1 as SGHTA and CDR2 as FQGTGA. In DNA form, the CDR3 reads TGTGCCAGCAGCTTACTAGCGGGAGATGGAAATGAGCAGTTCTTC. This translates into CASSLLAGDGNEQFF.

In its sample, this clone was seen a few times. The rearrangement links TRBV5-1 to TRBJ2-7, with a tentative D call TRBD1 (5 bases). CDR1 is SGHRS, CDR2 YFSETQ, per germline. The CDR3 contains 16 residues. Trimming took 2 bases from V and 9 from J, leaving 24 bases between them. CDR3 sequence reads: CASSFRIRAPCFGQYF. The CDR3, as DNA: TGCGCCAGCAGCTTTAGGATCAGGGCCCCCTGCTTTGGGCAGTACTTC. Looking up the rest from reference TRBV5-1 and TRBJ2-7 gives the full variable domain: KAGVTQTPRYLIKTRGQQVTLSCSPISGHRSVSWYQQTPGQGLQFLFEYFSETQRNKGNFPGRFSGRQFSNSRSEMNVSTLELGDSALYLCASSFRIRAPCFGQYFGPGTRLTVT.

A few counts support this clone. V and J are TRBV6-6 and TRBJ2-7, with 11 positions matching TRBD2. The CDR3 length is 14 residues. Unmatched junction bases numbered 2, after V lost 2 bases and J lost 5 bases. Germline loops: CDR1 MNHNY, CDR2 SVGAGI (reference sequence). The CDR3 coding sequence is TGTGCCAGCAGTTACGAACTAGCGGGAGACGAGCAGTACTTC. This codes for CASSYELAGDEQYF.

This clone turned up a few times. This chain links TRBV12-3 or TRBV12-4 with TRBJ2-2; D remains ambiguous. This CDR3 has 16 amino acids. V was pared by 3 bases and J by 7 bases, with 18 bases between. CDR3 in amino acids: CASSFENAARGGELFF. DNA for the CDR3: TGTGCCAGCAGTTTCGAGAATGCCGCTAGAGGCGGGGAGCTGTTTTTT.

The chain has TRBV12-3 or TRBV12-4 and TRBJ2-1; D might be TRBD2 (6 bases). CDR3 size: 15 residues. The V gene lost 3 bases and the J gene lost 3 bases, with 12 bases spanning the gap. The CDR3 region is CASSFAATSYNEQFF. The CDR3 DNA is TGTGCCAGCAGTTTCGCCGCGACTAGCTACAATGAGCAGTTCTTC.